Listed below are T cell receptor beta chains from one sample, sequenced in a study of blood T cell repertoires in COVID-19. Data came from immunoSEQ multiplex PCR; TCRdb stores just in-frame clones and leaves some out. The sample carries a few hundred thousand clones, roughly 88% recorded once. The sample was peripheral blood. The origin of the receptors is a man older than 75 with acute or convalescent COVID-19. Both conserved end residues are part of each CDR3. A D gene is named only where the DNA matches it firmly. Size is stated for part of the rows, as once, few or many counts, or as a class when the clone is expanded.

size,V,J,D,CDR3,DNA
NA,TRBV27,TRBJ1-6,TRBD1,CASSLIRGSSYNSPLHF,TGTGCCAGCAGCCTCATCAGGGGGAGCTCCTATAATTCACCCCTCCACTTT
NA,TRBV29-1,TRBJ1-3,NA,CSVGDRFSGNTIYF,TGCAGCGTTGGAGACAGATTCTCTGGAAACACCATATATTTT
NA,TRBV11-2,TRBJ2-7,TRBD1,CASSLDRAQGAYEQYF,TGTGCCAGCAGCTTAGATAGGGCGCAGGGGGCCTACGAGCAGTACTTC
NA,TRBV7-6,TRBJ2-3,TRBD2,CASSSRTLAASTDTQYF,TGTGCCAGCAGCTCCAGGACCCTAGCGGCTAGCACAGATACGCAGTATTTT
NA,TRBV6-5,TRBJ2-5,NA,CASSFGFQETQYF,TGTGCCAGCAGTTTCGGGTTTCAAGAGACCCAGTACTTC
NA,TRBV19,TRBJ1-5,NA,CASSIELSRSNQPQHF,TGTGCCAGTAGTATAGAGCTGTCCAGGAGCAATCAGCCCCAGCATTTT
NA,TRBV6-4,TRBJ1-4,NA,CASSEGTNKKLFF,TGTGCCAGCAGTGAGGGGACTAATAAAAAACTGTTTTTT
NA,TRBV2,TRBJ1-2,NA,CASNRRQNYGYTF,TGTGCCAGCAATCGGCGGCAGAACTATGGCTACACCTTC
once,TRBV27,TRBJ2-1,NA,CASSSILNEQFF,TGTGCCAGCAGTTCTATCCTCAACGAGCAGTTCTTC
NA,TRBV5-1,TRBJ2-1,NA,CASSRSLESVNVF,TGCGCCAGCAGCCGTTCGCTAGAGAGCGTCAATGTCTTC
once,TRBV12-3/TRBV12-4,TRBJ1-1,NA,CASSLRGAEAFF,TGTGCCAGCAGCCTCCGGGGTGCTGAAGCTTTCTTT
NA,TRBV9,TRBJ2-7,TRBD2,CASSVGSSGSYEQYF,TGTGCCAGCAGCGTAGGGTCTAGCGGGAGCTACGAGCAGTACTTC
NA,TRBV3-1/TRBV3-2,TRBJ2-7,NA,CASSQGTAAYEQYF,TGTGCCAGCAGCCAAGGGACAGCAGCCTACGAGCAGTACTTC
NA,TRBV28,TRBJ1-5,NA,CASSFQVAGEQPQHF,TGTGCCAGCAGTTTTCAGGTGGCGGGGGAACAGCCCCAGCATTTT
NA,TRBV6-2/TRBV6-3,TRBJ1-6,NA,CASSYPGVANSPLHF,TGTGCCAGCAGTTATCCGGGGGTGGCGAATTCACCCCTCCACTTT
NA,TRBV3-1/TRBV3-2,TRBJ1-5,TRBD1,CASSLGGQVNQPQHF,TGTGCCAGCAGCCTCGGCGGACAGGTCAATCAGCCCCAGCATTTT
NA,TRBV10-3,TRBJ2-5,NA,CAISDPTSGSGTQYF,TGTGCCATCAGTGACCCTACAAGCGGTTCGGGGACCCAGTACTTC
NA,TRBV28,TRBJ2-1,TRBD2,CASSQGLLRHEQFF,TGTGCCAGCAGCCAGGGACTATTGAGGCATGAGCAGTTCTTC
few,TRBV18,TRBJ1-2,TRBD1,CASSRDSEGYGYTF,TGTGCCAGCTCCCGGGACAGCGAAGGATATGGCTACACCTTC
NA,TRBV3-1/TRBV3-2,TRBJ1-5,TRBD1,CASSQDNRGNEPQHF,TGTGCCAGCAGCCAAGACAACAGGGGGAACGAGCCCCAGCATTTT
NA,TRBV5-6,TRBJ1-1,TRBD1,CASSLGTGEAFF,TGTGCCAGCAGCTTAGGGACAGGAGAAGCTTTCTTT
NA,TRBV7-9,TRBJ1-1,NA,CASSAGQMNTEAFF,TGTGCCAGCAGCGCCGGACAGATGAACACTGAAGCTTTCTTT
NA,TRBV21-1,TRBJ2-7,NA,CASSIHLPGHSTYEQYF,TGTGCCAGCAGCATACACCTACCGGGACATAGCACCTACGAGCAGTACTTC
NA,TRBV25-1,TRBJ1-3,NA,CASSISAGTGNTIYF,TGTGCCAGCAGTATATCAGCAGGTACTGGAAACACCATATATTTT
once,TRBV6-1,TRBJ2-1,TRBD1,CASSERGQGTRNEQFF,TGTGCCAGCAGTGAAAGGGGACAGGGTACAAGGAATGAGCAGTTCTTC
NA,TRBV6-4,TRBJ2-2,TRBD1,CASGTGFNTGELFF,TGTGCCAGTGGGACAGGGTTTAACACCGGGGAGCTGTTTTTT
NA,TRBV5-1,TRBJ1-5,NA,CASSLGGADQPQHF,TGCGCCAGCAGCTTAGGGGGGGCTGATCAGCCCCAGCATTTT
NA,TRBV7-9,TRBJ2-1,NA,CASSPSLSGWNEQFF,TGTGCCAGCAGCCCCTCACTCTCGGGGTGGAATGAGCAGTTCTTC
NA,TRBV28,TRBJ1-4,NA,CASSVMTGGREKLFF,TGTGCCAGCAGTGTAATGACAGGCGGTCGGGAAAAACTGTTTTTT
NA,TRBV24-1,TRBJ2-5,TRBD1,CATYPPGQGAVETQYF,TGTGCCACCTACCCGCCGGGACAGGGGGCTGTGGAGACCCAGTACTTC
NA,TRBV5-4,TRBJ1-2,NA,CASSLDIDSYGYTF,TGTGCCAGCAGCTTGGACATCGACAGCTATGGCTACACCTTC
NA,TRBV9,TRBJ2-1,NA,CASSAGHPNEQFF,TGTGCCAGCAGCGCGGGACACCCTAATGAGCAGTTCTTC
NA,TRBV9,TRBJ2-1,NA,CASSVEVRGDNEQFF,TGTGCCAGCAGCGTGGAGGTCAGGGGTGACAATGAGCAGTTCTTC
NA,TRBV27,TRBJ2-7,NA,CASSPYGTRTYEQYF,TGTGCCAGCAGTCCCTACGGGACTCGTACCTACGAGCAGTACTTC
NA,TRBV7-7,TRBJ2-1,NA,CASSKGWGGYNEQFF,TGTGCTAGCAGCAAAGGGTGGGGCGGTTACAATGAGCAGTTCTTC
NA,TRBV6-5,TRBJ2-7,TRBD2,CASSQVGGLYEQYF,TGTGCCAGCTCACAAGTGGGGGGGTTGTACGAGCAGTACTTC
NA,TRBV7-2,TRBJ2-7,NA,CASIKNQAGASYEQYF,TGTGCCAGCATAAAAAATCAGGCGGGGGCCTCGTACGAGCAGTACTTC
NA,TRBV6-2/TRBV6-3,TRBJ2-3,TRBD1,CASSLGTGRADTQYF,TGTGCCAGCAGCCTCGGGACAGGGAGGGCAGATACGCAGTATTTT
NA,TRBV4-1,TRBJ2-1,TRBD2,CASSLIAGLARNEQFF,TGCGCCAGCAGCCTCATTGCGGGACTAGCGAGGAATGAGCAGTTCTTC
NA,TRBV10-3,TRBJ2-1,NA,CAISESMDTSNEQFF,TGTGCCATCAGTGAGTCTATGGACACGTCAAATGAGCAGTTCTTC
NA,TRBV21-1,TRBJ2-1,NA,CASSKKQGTLAGDHNEQFF,TGTGCCAGCAGCAAAAAGCAGGGTACACTAGCGGGAGATCACAATGAGCAGTTCTTC
few,TRBV7-3,TRBJ2-7,NA,CASSRTGLGEQYF,TGTGCCAGCAGCCGGACGGGGTTGGGCGAGCAGTACTTC
NA,TRBV28,TRBJ1-3,NA,CASSSTGYSGNTIYF,TGTGCCAGCAGTTCGACGGGTTACTCTGGAAACACCATATATTTT
NA,TRBV12-3/TRBV12-4,TRBJ1-2,TRBD1,CASSTGTARGYTF,TGTGCCAGCAGTACCGGGACAGCACGAGGCTACACCTTC
NA,TRBV19,TRBJ1-3,NA,CASKSSGNTIYF,TGTGCCAGTAAGAGCTCTGGAAACACCATATATTTT
NA,TRBV14,TRBJ2-3,NA,CASSSSSDTQYF,TGTGCCAGCAGCTCTAGCTCCGATACGCAGTATTTT
NA,TRBV19,TRBJ1-1,NA,CASSTFQGKNTEAFF,TGTGCCAGTAGTACCTTCCAGGGCAAGAACACTGAAGCTTTCTTT
NA,TRBV19,TRBJ1-1,TRBD1,CASSIGAGGRAFF,TGTGCCAGTAGTATAGGGGCAGGGGGACGAGCTTTCTTT
NA,TRBV19,TRBJ1-5,NA,CASKVSQGLTNQPQHF,TGTGCCAGTAAAGTATCGCAGGGGCTGACCAATCAGCCCCAGCATTTT
NA,TRBV29-1,TRBJ1-5,TRBD1,CSVAGTGNQPQHF,TGCAGCGTTGCCGGGACAGGCAATCAGCCCCAGCATTTT
NA,TRBV6-5,TRBJ1-2,NA,CASSRRNYGYTF,TGTGCCAGCAGTAGGCGGAACTATGGCTACACCTTC
NA,TRBV18,TRBJ1-5,NA,CASSSYRDNQPQHF,TGTGCCAGCTCATCCTACAGAGACAATCAGCCCCAGCATTTT